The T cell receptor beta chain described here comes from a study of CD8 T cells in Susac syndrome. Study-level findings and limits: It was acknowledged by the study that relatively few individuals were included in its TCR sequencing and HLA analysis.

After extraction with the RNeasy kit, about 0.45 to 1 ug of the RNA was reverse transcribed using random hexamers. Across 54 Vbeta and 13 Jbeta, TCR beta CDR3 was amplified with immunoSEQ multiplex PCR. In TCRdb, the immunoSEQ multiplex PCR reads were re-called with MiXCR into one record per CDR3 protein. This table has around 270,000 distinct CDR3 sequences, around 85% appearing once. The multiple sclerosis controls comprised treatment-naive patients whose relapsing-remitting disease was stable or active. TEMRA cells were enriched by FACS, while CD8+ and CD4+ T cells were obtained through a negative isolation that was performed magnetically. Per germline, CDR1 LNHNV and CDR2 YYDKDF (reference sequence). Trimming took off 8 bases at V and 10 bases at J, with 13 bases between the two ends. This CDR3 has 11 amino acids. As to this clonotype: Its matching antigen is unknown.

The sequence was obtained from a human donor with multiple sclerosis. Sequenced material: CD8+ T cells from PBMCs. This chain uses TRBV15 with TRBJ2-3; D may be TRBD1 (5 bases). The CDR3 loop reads CATGADTAQYF. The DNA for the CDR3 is TGTGCCACCGGGGCCGATACTGCGCAGTATTTT.